This TCR beta chain was identified during a study of fetal regulatory T cell absence and autoimmunity. Study details: Without clinical diabetes, IPEX patients showed exocrine pancreas autoimmunity.

Trimming at V came to 1 base and at J to 4 bases, leaving 12 bases not matched to a gene. Germline V gene sequence: CDR1 SGHTS, CDR2 YDEGEE. The CDR3 runs 17 residues. Sequencing used immunoSEQ multiplex PCR; TCRdb keeps in-frame clones, though not all of them. The table shows about 95,000 clones, with about two thirds occurring only once. Material for sequencing was pancreas tissue. This sequence originates from a male donor with IPEX syndrome. This chain joins TRBV5-8 and TRBJ1-2; 8 nucleotides match TRBD1. CDR3 in amino acids: CASSLRDRGAWGYGYTF. CDR3 nucleotides: TGTGCCAGCAGCTTGAGAGACAGGGGCGCCTGGGGCTATGGCTACACCTTC.